This T cell receptor (beta chain) was obtained from a study of blood T cell repertoires in COVID-19. This CDR3 has 17 residues. V was clipped by 1 base and J by 1 base, with 14 bases between them. The V gene's germline CDR1 is LGHNA and CDR2 YSLEER. The protocol was immunoSEQ multiplex PCR, while the TCRdb copy is restricted to in-frame clones and leaves out a portion. The sample shows approximately 250,000 clones, 85% to 95% of them seen only once. This TCR was sampled from a man aged 35 to 55 who had been exposed to COVID-19. Specimen: PBMCs or T cells enriched from blood (not recorded which). The chain has TRBV4-3 and TRBJ2-1; perhaps TRBD2 as D (6 bases). CDR3 nucleotides: TGCGCCAGCAGCCAAGTAAGGTCTAGCGTGTCCTACAATGAGCAGTTCTTC. Translating it yields CASSQVRSSVSYNEQFF.